The 29 T cell receptor beta chains below all came from one sample that was sequenced in a study of blood T cell repertoires in COVID-19. Clones were read by immunoSEQ multiplex PCR, and TCRdb kept only the in-frame ones, dropping some. The sample yields about 190,000 clones, about 81% seen once. Sequencing was performed on PBMCs or T cells enriched from blood (not recorded which). These receptors came from a woman in her thirties who had recovered from COVID-19.

This sequence joins TRBV14 and TRBJ1-2, with a tentative D call TRBD1 (5 bases). Germline assignment: CDR1 SGHDN and CDR2 FVKESK. Deletions cut 1 base from V and 2 bases from J, with 20 bases between. This CDR3 spans 18 amino acids. CDR3 in amino acids: CASSQVLGPGRGNYGYTF. As DNA, the CDR3 is TGTGCCAGCAGCCAAGTTCTAGGACCCGGACGGGGGAACTATGGCTACACCTTC.

The gene calls are TRBV3-1 (or the pseudogene TRBV3-2) and TRBJ2-1; TRBD2 aligns across 7 bases. Trimming removed 3 bases from V and 8 bases from J; junction bases left unmatched: 4. CDR1 and CDR2 (germline): LGHDT, YNNKEL (reference sequence). This CDR3 region has 13 residues. The DNA for the CDR3 is TGTGCCAGCAGCCATGCAGGGAGGGATGAGCAGTTCTTC. Translating it yields CASSHAGRDEQFF.

This clone was seen a single time. The chain carries TRBV5-1 and TRBJ2-7; D might be TRBD2 (6 bases). CDR1 is SGHRS and CDR2 is YFSETQ in the germline V gene. There are 14 residues in the CDR3. V lost 4 bases to trimming and J lost 3 bases, with 14 bases between them. CDR3 protein: CASSPQDGSYEQYF. Written as DNA, the CDR3 is TGCGCCAGCAGCCCCCAGGACGGGAGCTACGAGCAGTACTTC. Combining the CDR3 with reference TRBV5-1 and TRBJ2-7 gives the whole variable domain KAGVTQTPRYLIKTRGQQVTLSCSPISGHRSVSWYQQTPGQGLQFLFEYFSETQRNKGNFPGRFSGRQFSNSRSEMNVSTLELGDSALYLCASSPQDGSYEQYFGPGTRLTVT.

J is TRBJ2-2 and V is TRBV19, with D perhaps TRBD1 (6 bases). The germline gives CDR1 LNHDA, CDR2 SQIVND (reference sequence). V lost 6 bases, J lost 3 bases, and 11 bases lay in between. The CDR3 is 14 amino acids. CDR3 loop: CASSATGYTGELFF. In DNA, the CDR3 is TGTGCCAGTAGCGCGACAGGATACACCGGGGAGCTGTTTTTT.

The V call is TRBV19, the J call TRBJ2-2; 8 bases line up with TRBD1. Germline assignment: CDR1 LNHDA and CDR2 SQIVND (reference sequence). This CDR3 comprises 16 residues. The V segment lost 3 bases and the J segment 4 bases; nucleotides outside the gene matches: 7. This CDR3 is CASSIKLGQGTGELFF. CDR3 nucleotides: TGTGCCAGTAGTATTAAACTCGGACAGGGCACCGGGGAGCTGTTTTTT. Supplemented by reference TRBV19 and TRBJ2-2, the full variable domain reads DGGITQSPKYLFRKEGQNVTLSCEQNLNHDAMYWYRQDPGQGLRLIYYSQIVNDFQKGDIAEGYSVSREKKESFPLTVTSAQKNPTAFYLCASSIKLGQGTGELFFGEGSRLTVL.

The chain has TRBV18 and TRBJ2-5, with 10 bases fitting TRBD2. CDR1 is KGHSH and CDR2 is LQKENI in the germline V gene. There are 16 residues in the CDR3. V lost 3 bases and J lost 4; bases outside the gene matches: 8. CDR3 sequence reads: CASSPQASGSGETQYF. In nucleotides, the CDR3 is TGTGCCAGCTCACCGCAGGCTAGCGGGAGTGGAGAGACCCAGTACTTC.

The CDR3 loop reads CASSGSGTGKNTGELFF. The DNA for the CDR3 is TGCGCCAGCAGTGGGTCCGGGACAGGGAAGAACACCGGGGAGCTGTTTTTT. This rearrangement joins TRBV10-2 to TRBJ2-2, with TRBD1 matching 9 bases. CDR1 and CDR2 (germline): WSHSY, SAAADI. This CDR3 has 17 amino acids. The J segment lost 1 base and the V segment lost 4 bases, leaving 7 bases of the junction unmatched.

This clone was seen once. The genes are TRBV6-1 and TRBJ2-5, with TRBD2 matching 7 bases. Germline V gene sequence: CDR1 MNHNS, CDR2 SASEGT. V shed 4 bases, J shed 5 bases, and the junction held 13 bases outside the gene matches. The CDR3 totals 16 residues. CDR3 amino acids: CASSGGLGGTGETQYF. In nucleotides, the CDR3 is TGTGCCAGCAGTGGTGGGCTGGGAGGGACTGGGGAGACCCAGTACTTC.

This clone was detected only a few times. The rearrangement uses TRBV7-9 and TRBJ2-1; D is undetermined. This CDR3 contains 15 residues. Germline V gene data show CDR1 as SEHNR and CDR2 as FQNEAQ (reference sequence). V was cut by 5 bases and J by 3 bases, with 14 bases left in between. The CDR3, as DNA: TGTGCCAGCAGCCCCTTAGCAGCCCTCTACAATGAGCAGTTCTTC. Translation: CASSPLAALYNEQFF.

V gene TRBV6-5 combines with J gene TRBJ2-7, with D unresolved. Germline CDR1 is MNHEY and CDR2 is SVGAGI. The CDR3 loop spans 14 amino acids. V lost 0 bases and J 0 bases, leaving 6 bases between the germline ends. The CDR3 reads CASSYSSDSYEQYV. CDR3 nucleotide sequence: TGTGCCAGCAGTTACTCCTCAGACTCCTACGAGCAGTACGTC.

The V gene is TRBV10-3, the J gene TRBJ1-2, with D perhaps matching TRBD1 (5 bases). This CDR3 region has 12 residues. Trimming removed 2 bases from V and 6 bases from J, with 7 bases in between. Germline CDR1 ENHRY, CDR2 SYGVKD. CDR3 nucleotide sequence: TGTGCCATCAGTGAGAGGGGTAATGGCTACACCTTC. Its translation: CAISERGNGYTF.

The chain has TRBV29-1 and TRBJ2-5; 10 nucleotides match TRBD2. Trimming took 0 bases from V and 4 from J; bases not matched to a gene: 8. Germline assignment: CDR1 SQVTM and CDR2 ANQGSEA. The CDR3 has 16 residues. For the CDR3, the DNA is TGCAGCGTTGAAGATTGGAGCGGGGGGGCCATAGAGACCCAGTACTTC. Its translation is CSVEDWSGGAIETQYF.

The rearrangement joins TRBV27 to TRBJ2-7; D possibly corresponds to TRBD2 (6 bases). This CDR3 is 16 amino acids long. V was clipped by 4 bases and J by 6 bases, with 22 bases between them. Germline V gene data show CDR1 as MNHEY and CDR2 as SMNVEV (reference sequence). The CDR3 nucleotides read TGTGCCAGCAGTTACACCACCGGACTAAGGGGCCGCGAGCAGTACTTC. This encodes CASSYTTGLRGREQYF.

This chain links TRBV7-9 with TRBJ2-6; weak D call: TRBD1 (6 bases). The CDR3 runs 19 residues. Per the germline V gene, CDR1 is SEHNR and CDR2 is FQNEAQ (reference sequence). V dropped 0 bases and J dropped 0 bases, with 15 bases sitting between them. The CDR3 sequence: CASSLARQVAFSGANVLTF. The CDR3 nucleotides read TGTGCCAGCAGCTTAGCGAGACAGGTTGCTTTCTCTGGGGCCAACGTCCTGACTTTC.

The chain employs TRBV29-1 and TRBJ2-1; TRBD2 aligns across 7 bases. Germline CDR1 reads SQVTM; CDR2 reads ANQGSEA. The CDR3 length is 13 residues. CDR3: CRTSGETHNEQFF. The CDR3 nucleotides read TGCAGGACGAGCGGGGAGACCCACAATGAGCAGTTCTTC.

V is TRBV27 and J is TRBJ1-1; 10 nucleotides agree with TRBD1. The ends lost 0 bases at V and 3 bases at J; junction bases unmatched: 7. The germline V gene encodes CDR1 MNHEY and CDR2 SMNVEV (reference sequence). The CDR3 runs to 17 residues. CDR3 in amino acids: CASSLSGQGLRDTEAFF. The CDR3, as DNA: TGTGCCAGCAGTTTATCGGGACAGGGGTTACGGGACACTGAAGCTTTCTTT.

This clone was picked up one time. The V call is TRBV5-1, the J call TRBJ2-2, with 10 bases lining up with TRBD2. Germline CDR1 and CDR2: SGHRS and YFSETQ. The CDR3 is 16 amino acids. The trim removed 2 bases at V and 0 bases at J, leaving 1 base unmatched. In nucleotides, the CDR3 is TGCGCCAGCAGCTTCCTAGCGGGGGCGAACACCGGGGAGCTGTTTTTT. Its protein is CASSFLAGANTGELFF.

The genes are TRBV15 and TRBJ2-5; D may be TRBD2 (5 bases). In germline, CDR1 is LNHNV, CDR2 YYDKDF (reference sequence). This CDR3 spans 15 amino acids. Trimming removed 0 bases at V and 4 bases at J, with 12 bases between. This chain's CDR3 is CATSRERRLVETQYF. The CDR3, as DNA: TGTGCCACCAGCAGAGAGCGGAGGCTCGTAGAGACCCAGTACTTC. Full variable domain (rest looked up from reference TRBV15 and TRBJ2-5): DAMVIQNPRYQVTQFGKPVTLSCSQTLNHNVMYWYQQKSSQAPKLLFHYYDKDFNNEADTPDNFQSRRPNTSFCFLDIRSPGLGDTAMYLCATSRERRLVETQYFGPGTRLLVL.

This sequence joins TRBV28 and TRBJ2-4; D remains ambiguous. Trimming left V 6 bases short and J 3 bases short, with 18 bases between. Looked up from germline, CDR1 is MDHEN and CDR2 is SYDVKM. The CDR3 extends over 16 amino acids. The CDR3: CASSSSSGSVKNIQYF. The CDR3 DNA is TGTGCCAGCAGCTCAAGCTCCGGGTCCGTCAAAAACATTCAGTACTTC.

The J gene is TRBJ2-1, the V gene TRBV11-2, with TRBD2 matching over 10 bases. Germline V gene lookup returns CDR1 SGHAT and CDR2 FQNNGV. This CDR3 contains 17 residues. The trim removed 1 base at V and 2 bases at J, leaving 5 bases unmatched. In nucleotides, the CDR3 is TGTGCCAGCAGCTTAGGAAGCGGGAGGGCCCCCTACAATGAGCAGTTCTTC. It encodes CASSLGSGRAPYNEQFF.

The chain is built from TRBV27 and TRBJ2-7, with 9 bases lining up with TRBD1. The junction had 16 bases not matched to a gene; V was cut back by 6 bases and J by 7 bases. Per the germline V gene, CDR1 is MNHEY and CDR2 is SMNVEV (reference sequence). The CDR3 loop spans 16 amino acids. The CDR3 DNA reads as TGTGCCAGCAGCAGTGTTACCGGGACAGGGACGGGGGAGCAGTACTTC. Amino acids: CASSSVTGTGTGEQYF.

The chain has TRBV7-3 and TRBJ1-1; 9 bases align to TRBD1. The CDR3 extends over 13 amino acids. V shed 4 bases, J shed 10 bases, and the junction held 7 bases outside the gene matches. CDR1 and CDR2 (germline): SGHTA, FQGTGA. CDR3 in DNA: TGTGCCAGCAGCTCTGGGACAGGGAGGCGAGCTTTCTTT. Translated: CASSSGTGRRAFF.

J is TRBJ2-1 and V is TRBV18, with 7 bases matching TRBD1. Trimming cost V 2 bases and J 7 bases; bases outside gene matches: 11. Germline lookup yields CDR1 KGHSH and CDR2 LQKENI. The CDR3 is made up of 16 amino acids. The CDR3 protein is CASSPKQTGLGNEQFF. CDR3 DNA: TGTGCCAGCTCACCAAAACAGACAGGGCTTGGAAATGAGCAGTTCTTC.

This chain links TRBV2 with TRBJ2-7; D perhaps matches TRBD2 (7 bases). The CDR3 consists of 14 residues. The V end was cut by 3 bases, the J end by 7 bases, with 16 bases between. Germline CDR1 and CDR2: SNHLY and FYNNEI. The CDR3: CASSEVQGGGEQYF. CDR3 nucleotides: TGTGCCAGCAGTGAGGTTCAGGGAGGGGGGGAGCAGTACTTC. The entire variable domain, with the rest obtained from reference TRBV2 and TRBJ2-7, is as follows: EPEVTQTPSHQVTQMGQEVILRCVPISNHLYFYWYRQILGQKVEFLVSFYNNEISEKSEIFDDQFSVERPDGSNFTLKIRSTKLEDSAMYFCASSEVQGGGEQYFGPGTRLTVT.

In this sample, this clone turned up a few times. This sequence joins TRBV27 and TRBJ2-7, with a tentative D call TRBD1 (7 bases). In germline, CDR1 is MNHEY, CDR2 SMNVEV (reference sequence). The CDR3 length is 14 residues. Trimming pared 9 bases from V and 5 bases from J, leaving 20 bases between. The DNA of the CDR3 is TGTGCCAGTGGGCGGCTATCAGGGGGGCACGAGCAGTACTTC. Its translation is CASGRLSGGHEQYF.

The chain has TRBV19 and TRBJ2-7, with D tentatively TRBD1 (6 bases). Trimming removed 7 bases at V and 2 bases at J, with 15 bases between. Per the germline V gene, CDR1 is LNHDA and CDR2 is SQIVND (reference sequence). The length of the CDR3 is 14 residues. In nucleotides, the CDR3 is TGTGCCAGTACCCCACGTTGGGGGCCCTACGAGCAGTACTTC. The encoded protein is CASTPRWGPYEQYF.

The gene calls are TRBV11-2 and TRBJ1-2; 8 bases are a match to TRBD1. V lost 3 bases and J lost 4; bases outside the gene matches: 10. Germline V gene data show CDR1 as SGHAT and CDR2 as FQNNGV. The CDR3 is made up of 16 amino acids. Here the CDR3 DNA reads TGTGCCAGCAGCTTGCAGGACAGGGCCGATTCCTATGGCTACACCTTC. Translation: CASSLQDRADSYGYTF.

This clone was seen just once. The chain employs TRBV7-2 and TRBJ2-3; TRBD2 matches at 9 bases. J gave up 2 bases and V 0 bases, and 3 bases lay outside the gene matches. Germline CDR1 SGHTA, CDR2 FQGNSA. The CDR3 extends over 16 amino acids. The CDR3 loop is CASSLAGTSPTDTQYF. The CDR3 DNA sequence: TGTGCCAGCAGCTTAGCGGGGACTAGCCCCACAGATACGCAGTATTTT.

This chain uses TRBV5-1 with TRBJ2-1, with 11 positions matching TRBD2. This CDR3 region has 15 residues. Trimming removed 4 bases from V and 9 bases from J; junction bases left unmatched: 9. CDR1 is SGHRS, CDR2 YFSETQ, per germline. For the CDR3, the DNA is TGCGCCAGCAGCGGCCTACTAGCGGGAGAAGTTGAGCAGTTCTTC. It translates to CASSGLLAGEVEQFF.